These T cell receptor beta chains were read from a single sample in a study of technical replicates of blood from a handful of donors. Data came from immunoSEQ multiplex PCR; TCRdb stores just in-frame clones and leaves some out. The profile shows about 80,000 clones, roughly 91% of them singletons. The sample comprised T cells isolated from PBMCs. The receptors here all came from a human donor in good health. Each CDR3 is given with its conserved first and last residue. D genes are given only for firm matches. Clone sizes are given selectively: once, few, many, or a class where the clone is expanded.

CDR3 DNA: TGTGCCAGCAGCCCCTCACACGTTAACTATGGCTACACCTTC
CDR3 protein: CASSPSHVNYGYTF
J gene: TRBJ1-2
clone size: few
V gene: TRBV7-3
D gene: -

CDR3 DNA: TGTGCCAGCAGCGAGAGACAGGGGAGAACTGAAAAACTGTTTTTT
CDR3 protein: CASSERQGRTEKLFF
J gene: TRBJ1-4
clone size: -
V gene: TRBV9
D gene: TRBD1

CDR3 DNA: TGTGCCAGCAGCTCAGTTGGGGAGAGTGAGCAGTTCTTC
CDR3 protein: CASSSVGESEQFF
J gene: TRBJ2-1
clone size: -
V gene: TRBV9
D gene: -

CDR3 DNA: TGCAGCTTAGACACCCGCCTTGATACGCAGTATTTT
CDR3 protein: CSLDTRLDTQYF
J gene: TRBJ2-3
clone size: -
V gene: TRBV29-1
D gene: -

CDR3 DNA: TGTGCCACCAGCAGACCCTACACAGATACGCAGTATTTT
CDR3 protein: CATSRPYTDTQYF
J gene: TRBJ2-3
clone size: -
V gene: TRBV15
D gene: -

CDR3 DNA: TGTGCCAGCAGTTATGGGACACCGGACGAGCAGTACTTC
CDR3 protein: CASSYGTPDEQYF
J gene: TRBJ2-7
clone size: -
V gene: TRBV6-5
D gene: -

CDR3 DNA: TGTGCCAGCTCACCACTTCGTAGGAGCTCCTACAATGAGCAGTTCTTC
CDR3 protein: CASSPLRRSSYNEQFF
J gene: TRBJ2-1
clone size: -
V gene: TRBV18
D gene: -

CDR3 DNA: TGTGCCAGCAGTTCTCAGGGGGTCACCGGGGAGCTGTTTTTT
CDR3 protein: CASSSQGVTGELFF
J gene: TRBJ2-2
clone size: -
V gene: TRBV28
D gene: TRBD1

CDR3 DNA: TGCAGTGCTATCCGAGAGACCCAGTACTTC
CDR3 protein: CSAIRETQYF
J gene: TRBJ2-5
clone size: -
V gene: TRBV20-1
D gene: -

CDR3 DNA: TGTGCCAGTAAACTAGCGGGCGCCTACAATGAGCAGTTCTTC
CDR3 protein: CASKLAGAYNEQFF
J gene: TRBJ2-1
clone size: once
V gene: TRBV19
D gene: TRBD2

CDR3 DNA: TGCGCCAGCAGCCGGAGACAGGGGGTCGAGACCGGGGAGCTGTTTTTT
CDR3 protein: CASSRRQGVETGELFF
J gene: TRBJ2-2
clone size: -
V gene: TRBV4-1
D gene: TRBD1

CDR3 DNA: TGTGCCAGCAGCTTAACGCTAACCCCTATGGGAGCCACTGAAGCTTTCTTT
CDR3 protein: CASSLTLTPMGATEAFF
J gene: TRBJ1-1
clone size: -
V gene: TRBV7-3
D gene: -

CDR3 DNA: TGTGCCAGCAGCTTGCTAGCATACACCGGGGAGCTGTTTTTT
CDR3 protein: CASSLLAYTGELFF
J gene: TRBJ2-2
clone size: -
V gene: TRBV5-8
D gene: -

CDR3 DNA: TGTGCCACCTCATTGAAGCGGGAGGGCTACGAGCAGTACTTC
CDR3 protein: CATSLKREGYEQYF
J gene: TRBJ2-7
clone size: -
V gene: TRBV19
D gene: TRBD2

CDR3 DNA: TGTGCCAGCAACCCGACAGGCGAGAGTGCGACCCAGTACTTC
CDR3 protein: CASNPTGESATQYF
J gene: TRBJ2-5
clone size: once
V gene: TRBV27
D gene: -

CDR3 DNA: TGTGCCAGCAGCTCAGCCAGGGTGGTTGGCACTGAAGCTTTCTTT
CDR3 protein: CASSSARVVGTEAFF
J gene: TRBJ1-1
clone size: -
V gene: TRBV11-3
D gene: -

CDR3 DNA: TGTGCCTGGAGCTCAAAGGGACAGGGGGCGATACGGGGCTACACCTTC
CDR3 protein: CAWSSKGQGAIRGYTF
J gene: TRBJ1-2
clone size: -
V gene: TRBV30
D gene: TRBD1

CDR3 DNA: TGTGCCAGCAGTACACTAGCGGGAGTAGTTTACGAGCAGTACTTC
CDR3 protein: CASSTLAGVVYEQYF
J gene: TRBJ2-7
clone size: -
V gene: TRBV6-5
D gene: TRBD2

CDR3 DNA: TGTGCCAGTAGTATTCAGGGGGCTTACGAGCAGTACTTC
CDR3 protein: CASSIQGAYEQYF
J gene: TRBJ2-7
clone size: -
V gene: TRBV19
D gene: TRBD1

CDR3 DNA: TGCGCCAGCAGAAGCAGGTCGGACGGGAAGGGAGAGCAGTTCTTC
CDR3 protein: CASRSRSDGKGEQFF
J gene: TRBJ2-1
clone size: -
V gene: TRBV5-1
D gene: -

CDR3 DNA: TGTGCCAGCAGTGAACTGGACAGCCGAATCCTTAGCAATCAGCCCCAGCATTTT
CDR3 protein: CASSELDSRILSNQPQHF
J gene: TRBJ1-5
clone size: -
V gene: TRBV2
D gene: -

CDR3 DNA: TGTGCCAGCAGTTCCGCCCCTATCTACAATGAGCAGTTCTTC
CDR3 protein: CASSSAPIYNEQFF
J gene: TRBJ2-1
clone size: once
V gene: TRBV27
D gene: -

CDR3 DNA: TGTGCCAGTAGTGTACCGGGACAGGGGATCAATGAGCAGTTCTTC
CDR3 protein: CASSVPGQGINEQFF
J gene: TRBJ2-1
clone size: -
V gene: TRBV19
D gene: TRBD1

CDR3 DNA: TGCGCCAGCAGTGGGAATAGGGGTGAAGATACGCAGTATTTT
CDR3 protein: CASSGNRGEDTQYF
J gene: TRBJ2-3
clone size: -
V gene: TRBV10-1
D gene: -

CDR3 DNA: TGTGCCAGCAGTTTTGCGGCCTCGTGGGGAAACACCATATATTTT
CDR3 protein: CASSFAASWGNTIYF
J gene: TRBJ1-3
clone size: -
V gene: TRBV28
D gene: -

CDR3 DNA: TGTGCCAGCAGCTTGGACCTAGGTCAAGAGACCCAGTACTTC
CDR3 protein: CASSLDLGQETQYF
J gene: TRBJ2-5
clone size: -
V gene: TRBV5-4
D gene: -

CDR3 DNA: TGTGCCAGTAGTATAAGCGTTAACACTGAAGCTTTCTTT
CDR3 protein: CASSISVNTEAFF
J gene: TRBJ1-1
clone size: -
V gene: TRBV19
D gene: -

CDR3 DNA: TGTGCCAGCAGTTTTGGGGGGGCTGGAAACACCATATATTTT
CDR3 protein: CASSFGGAGNTIYF
J gene: TRBJ1-3
clone size: -
V gene: TRBV27
D gene: -

CDR3 DNA: TGCGCCAGCAGCTTGGAAGGAGGTTCTAGCTCTGGGGCCAACGTCCTGACTTTC
CDR3 protein: CASSLEGGSSSGANVLTF
J gene: TRBJ2-6
clone size: -
V gene: TRBV5-1
D gene: -

CDR3 DNA: TGCAGCGTTGAGGGCTGGCTGAACACTGAAGCTTTCTTT
CDR3 protein: CSVEGWLNTEAFF
J gene: TRBJ1-1
clone size: -
V gene: TRBV29-1
D gene: -

CDR3 DNA: TGCAGGACAGGGGACGATGGCTACACCTTC
CDR3 protein: CRTGDDGYTF
J gene: TRBJ1-2
clone size: -
V gene: TRBV20-1
D gene: TRBD1